What follows are 3 T cell receptor beta chains derived from one specimen sequenced in a study. TCRdb redid the calling of the RT-PCR reads with MiXCR, one entry per CDR3 protein. The sample contains about 680,000 distinct CDR3 sequences, 14% of which appear only once. Sequencing was done on a sample of memory CD4+ T cells from blood. The source is a female donor in good health, serving as a healthy control.

This clonotype appeared many times. This chain links TRBV10-3 with TRBJ2-1; D uncertain. CDR3 size: 12 residues. Trimming took off 3 bases at V and 10 bases at J, with 10 bases between the two ends. The germline CDR1 and CDR2 sequences are ENHRY and SYGVKD. CDR3: CAISEQQYEQFF. The CDR3 region has the DNA TGTGCCATCAGTGAACAACAATACGAGCAGTTCTTC.

This clonotype was counted between two and nine times. The chain joins TRBV4-2 to TRBJ1-4; D unresolved. Germline-derived CDR1 and CDR2 are LGHNA and YNFKEQ. V lost 0 bases, J lost 5 bases, and 10 bases lay in between. This CDR3 contains 15 residues. The CDR3 is CASSQEQVLNEKLFF. CDR3 in DNA: TGTGCCAGCAGCCAAGAGCAGGTCCTAAATGAAAAACTGTTTTTT.

This clonotype showed up just a few times. The chain joins TRBV7-8 to TRBJ2-1; 9 bases map to TRBD2. CDR1 is SGHVS, CDR2 FQNEAQ, per germline. This CDR3 spans 15 amino acids. The V gene end was trimmed by 11 bases and the J gene end by 6 bases; junction bases not matched to a gene: 14. This CDR3 is CASRGGVAGANEQFF. The CDR3 bases are TGTGCCTCTCGGGGGGGAGTAGCGGGGGCCAATGAGCAGTTCTTC.